The 15 T cell receptor beta chains below come from one sample, sequenced in a study of siplizumab effects on memory and regulatory T cells. Assay used: immunoSEQ multiplex PCR; TCRdb lists only in-frame clones, some missing. Among about 100,000 clones listed, about 91% were seen once. Material for sequencing was CD4+ T cells sorted from blood. The source of these receptors is a human donor in good health.

The J gene is TRBJ2-1, the V gene TRBV18; TRBD1 matches at 8 bases. The CDR3 is 14 residues long. After removal of 3 bases from V and 4 bases from J, the junction contained 2 bases not matched to a gene. The V gene's germline CDR1 is KGHSH and CDR2 LQKENI. CDR3 amino acids: CASSPGQGYNEQFF. In DNA form, the CDR3 reads TGTGCCAGCTCACCTGGACAGGGTTACAATGAGCAGTTCTTC.

The V and J genes are TRBV11-2 and TRBJ2-2; D is undetermined. The length of the CDR3 is 12 residues. The germline CDR1 and CDR2 sequences are SGHAT and FQNNGV. Trimming took 0 bases from V and 6 from J, leaving 2 bases between them. In nucleotides, the CDR3 is TGTGCCAGCAGCTTAGACTCCGGGGAGCTGTTTTTT. Its protein is CASSLDSGELFF.

This chain uses TRBV5-1 with TRBJ2-2, with 14 bases aligning to TRBD2. Trimming cost V 0 bases and J 6 bases; bases outside gene matches: 4. Germline CDR1 reads SGHRS; CDR2 reads YFSETQ. This CDR3 spans 17 amino acids. The CDR3 reads CASSLVGGLAGAGELFF. In nucleotides, the CDR3 is TGCGCCAGCAGCTTGGTAGGGGGACTAGCGGGAGCCGGGGAGCTGTTTTTT.

The V gene is TRBV4-3, the J gene TRBJ1-2; a possible D gene is TRBD1 (6 bases). This CDR3 is built from 13 residues. Deletions cut 0 bases from V and 4 bases from J, with 6 bases between. Looked up from germline, CDR1 is LGHNA and CDR2 is YSLEER. CDR3 nucleotide sequence: TGCGCCAGCAGCCAAGAGGGGGCCTATGGCTACACCTTC. Translation gives CASSQEGAYGYTF.

The chain couples TRBV7-2 to TRBJ2-1; 9 bases line up with TRBD2. Germline V gene sequence: CDR1 SGHTA, CDR2 FQGNSA. This CDR3 contains 12 residues. The V segment lost 2 bases and the J segment 10 bases; nucleotides outside the gene matches: 0. The CDR3 reads CASSLSGGEQFF. DNA of the CDR3: TGTGCCAGCAGCTTAAGCGGGGGGGAGCAGTTCTTC.

This chain connects TRBV10-3 to TRBJ2-5; 9 nucleotides match TRBD2. CDR1 and CDR2 (germline): ENHRY, SYGVKD. After removal of 1 base from V and 2 bases from J, the junction contained 5 bases not matched to a gene. This CDR3 is 16 amino acids long. This chain's CDR3 is CAISEFLAGAQETQYF. The CDR3 region has the DNA TGTGCCATCAGTGAGTTTTTAGCGGGGGCACAAGAGACCCAGTACTTC.

The genes are TRBV27 and TRBJ2-2, with 9 bases lining up with TRBD1. V dropped 2 bases and J dropped 0; count of bases not matched to a gene: 10. The germline V gene has CDR1 MNHEY and CDR2 SMNVEV (reference sequence). CDR3 size: 19 residues. This CDR3 is CASSLTQDRGFPNTGELFF. CDR3 nucleotides: TGTGCCAGCAGTTTAACGCAGGACAGGGGTTTCCCGAACACCGGGGAGCTGTTTTTT.

This sequence joins TRBV11-2 and TRBJ2-3, with D possibly matching TRBD1 (5 bases). V was cut by 11 bases and J by 5 bases, with 11 bases left in between. Germline CDR1 is SGHAT and CDR2 is FQNNGV. The CDR3 totals 11 residues. CDR3 residues: CAVQAGDTQYF. As DNA, the CDR3 is TGTGCCGTACAGGCAGGAGATACGCAGTATTTT.

The gene calls are TRBV7-3 and TRBJ2-2, with D maybe TRBD2 (5 bases). V was pared by 2 bases and J by 1 base, with 14 bases between. CDR3 length equals 17 residues. Germline CDR1 reads SGHTA; CDR2 reads FQGTGA. CDR3 loop: CASSLYPPGLNTGELFF. The CDR3 nucleotides read TGTGCCAGCAGCTTATACCCCCCGGGGTTGAACACCGGGGAGCTGTTTTTT.

The rearrangement links TRBV2 to TRBJ2-6; TRBD2 aligns across 9 bases. V shed 7 bases and J 0 bases; nucleotides not matched to a gene: 1. This CDR3 is built from 15 residues. Looked up from germline, CDR1 is SNHLY and CDR2 is FYNNEI. In DNA, the CDR3 is TGTGCCAGCACGGGACTAGCCTCTGGGGCCAACGTCCTGACTTTC. This gives the protein CASTGLASGANVLTF. The whole variable domain, filled in from reference TRBV2 and TRBJ2-6, reads EPEVTQTPSHQVTQMGQEVILRCVPISNHLYFYWYRQILGQKVEFLVSFYNNEISEKSEIFDDQFSVERPDGSNFTLKIRSTKLEDSAMYFCASTGLASGANVLTFGAGSRLTVL.

The chain couples TRBV28 to TRBJ1-2; TRBD1 matches 11 bases. This CDR3 has 16 residues. Germline V gene sequence: CDR1 MDHEN, CDR2 SYDVKM. V was pared by 6 bases and J by 3 bases, with 9 bases of the junction left unmatched. The CDR3 DNA reads TGTGCCAGCAGCCCCGGACAGGGGGCTATTTACTATGGCTACACCTTC. This sequence encodes CASSPGQGAIYYGYTF.

The chain joins TRBV21-1 to TRBJ1-5. TRBV21-1 is a recognized pseudogene. This CDR3 has 13 residues. The CDR3 spells CASSIDVQQPQHF. Written as DNA, the CDR3 is TGTGCCAGCAGCATCGATGTGCAACAGCCCCAGCATTTT.

V and J are TRBV28 and TRBJ2-7; 7 bases are a match to TRBD2. The V gene end was trimmed by 6 bases and the J gene end by 2 bases; junction bases not matched to a gene: 4. Germline V CDR1 and CDR2: MDHEN, SYDVKM. This CDR3 is built from 13 residues. The CDR3 region is CASRWGGAYEQYF. As DNA, the CDR3 is TGTGCCAGCAGATGGGGAGGGGCCTACGAGCAGTACTTC.

A single count supports this clone. This sequence joins TRBV10-3 and TRBJ2-2; 8 bases line up with TRBD1. Losses at the gene ends were 8 bases for V and 2 bases for J; bases not matched to a gene: 4. The CDR3 covers 14 residues. CDR1 ENHRY and CDR2 SYGVKD come from the germline V gene. This chain's CDR3 is CAIGGTGNTGELFF. CDR3 bases: TGTGCCATCGGAGGGACAGGCAACACCGGGGAGCTGTTTTTT.

The gene calls are TRBV11-3 and TRBJ1-1; no definite D call. Germline CDR1 and CDR2: SGHNT and YENEEA. Between the trimmed V and J ends, which lost 2 bases and 5 bases, there was a span of 9 bases. The CDR3 is 13 amino acids. Here the CDR3 reads CASSLKGGTEAFF. CDR3 bases: TGTGCCAGCAGCTTAAAGGGAGGGACTGAAGCTTTCTTT.